These T cell receptor beta chains were read from a single sample in a study of Graves' ophthalmopathy and Graves' hyperthyroidism. Using its own MiXCR run on the multiplex PCR reads, TCRdb lists one record per CDR3 protein. This repertoire shows some 160,000 distinct CDR3 sequences, 30% to 45% found once; its top ten account for 7.5% to 10%. Sequences were obtained from peripheral blood. The receptors here all came from a man younger than 45 with Graves' ophthalmopathy. The CDR3 runs from the conserved cysteine through the conserved F or W. A D gene is named only where the DNA matches it firmly. Clone size is given for some rows only: seen once, a few or many times, or a class if the clone is expanded.

j_call | clone_size | cdr3_length | v_call | d_call | cdr3_aa | cdr3_nt
TRBJ1-1 | . | 14 | TRBV15 | . | CATGVSVVSSEAFF | TGTGCCACCGGGGTGTCGGTCGTATCTTCTGAAGCTTTCTTT
TRBJ2-5 | many | 13 | TRBV27 | . | CASSSNGWETQYF | TGTGCCAGCAGTTCAAATGGATGGGAGACCCAGTACTTC
TRBJ1-5 | . | 14 | TRBV30 | . | CAWSVRLEEQPQHF | TGTGCCTGGAGTGTTCGGTTAGAAGAGCAGCCCCAGCATTTT
TRBJ2-4 | many | 17 | TRBV6-2/TRBV6-3 | TRBD2 | CASSYGGLAGAKNIQYF | TGTGCCAGCAGTTACGGAGGACTAGCGGGAGCCAAAAACATTCAGTACTTC
TRBJ2-7 | many | 17 | TRBV14 | TRBD2 | CASSQDVRLAGGHEQYF | TGTGCCAGCAGCCAAGACGTCCGGCTAGCGGGAGGTCACGAGCAGTACTTC
TRBJ1-5 | many | 16 | TRBV7-8 | . | CASSLKGPGSNQPQHF | TGTGCCAGCAGCCTAAAGGGCCCGGGGAGCAATCAGCCCCAGCATTTT
TRBJ1-1 | many | 12 | TRBV29-1 | . | CSVDRGSTEAFF | TGCAGCGTTGACAGGGGATCAACTGAAGCTTTCTTT
TRBJ2-7 | many | 18 | TRBV6-1 | . | CASSESQYEDWQSYEQYF | TGTGCCAGCAGTGAATCTCAATATGAAGACTGGCAATCCTACGAGCAGTACTTC
TRBJ1-6 | once | 15 | TRBV6-1 | . | CASSVGSGYNSPLHF | TGTGCCAGCAGTGTCGGCAGCGGGTATAATTCACCCCTCCACTTT
TRBJ2-2 | many | 15 | TRBV7-9 | . | CASSPRRDGTGELFF | TGTGCCAGCAGCCCAAGGAGGGATGGCACCGGGGAGCTGTTTTTT
TRBJ2-2 | many | 15 | TRBV5-1 | . | CASSLVNPGPGELFF | TGCGCCAGCAGCCTAGTCAACCCGGGCCCCGGGGAGCTGTTTTTT
TRBJ2-7 | many | 14 | TRBV19 | . | CASSIRDIGYEQYF | TGTGCCAGTAGTATCCGGGACATTGGCTACGAGCAGTACTTC
TRBJ2-7 | many | 17 | TRBV12-3/TRBV12-4 | TRBD2 | CASSFSRNSGRTYEQYF | TGTGCCAGCAGTTTCTCGCGGAATAGCGGGAGGACCTACGAGCAGTACTTC
TRBJ1-1 | . | 14 | TRBV12-3/TRBV12-4 | . | CASSQQDGNTEAFF | TGTGCCAGCAGTCAGCAGGACGGGAACACTGAAGCTTTCTTT
TRBJ2-7 | many | 15 | TRBV27 | . | CASSTTPPYKYEQYF | TGTGCCAGCAGTACAACCCCCCCCTACAAGTACGAGCAGTACTTC
TRBJ2-5 | many | 15 | TRBV7-9 | . | CASSPRGPHQETQYF | TGTGCCAGCAGCCCTAGGGGACCGCACCAAGAGACCCAGTACTTC
TRBJ2-7 | . | 14 | TRBV28 | . | CASSAGQTDYEQYF | TGTGCCAGCAGTGCGGGACAGACTGACTACGAGCAGTACTTC
TRBJ2-2 | . | 12 | TRBV4-2 | . | CASSLQTGELFF | TGTGCCAGCAGCCTTCAGACCGGGGAGCTGTTTTTT
TRBJ2-7 | . | 14 | TRBV28 | . | CASSFSHAGYEQYF | TGTGCCAGCAGTTTCTCTCACGCGGGGTACGAGCAGTACTTC
TRBJ2-5 | . | 13 | TRBV15 | . | CATSQPGEETQYF | TGTGCCACCAGCCAACCTGGGGAGGAGACCCAGTACTTC
TRBJ1-1 | . | 16 | TRBV12-3/TRBV12-4 | TRBD1 | CASSLGQGGTVTEAFF | TGTGCCAGCAGTCTGGGACAGGGGGGAACGGTCACTGAAGCTTTCTTT
TRBJ1-5 | . | 14 | TRBV12-3/TRBV12-4 | TRBD1 | CASTTGVSGQPQHF | TGTGCCAGCACCACAGGGGTTTCGGGTCAGCCCCAGCATTTT
TRBJ2-7 | many | 13 | TRBV12-3/TRBV12-4 | . | CASSLMVAYEQYF | TGTGCCAGCAGTTTGATGGTAGCCTACGAGCAGTACTTC
TRBJ2-5 | many | 14 | TRBV5-1 | TRBD2 | CASSFAGGEETQYF | TGCGCCAGTTCGTTTGCCGGGGGGGAAGAGACCCAGTACTTC
TRBJ2-5 | . | 16 | TRBV6-1 | . | CASSEQLQGKLETQYF | TGTGCCAGCAGTGAACAGCTACAGGGTAAATTGGAGACCCAGTACTTC
TRBJ2-5 | . | 16 | TRBV6-5 | TRBD2 | CASSYALAEAQETQYF | TGTGCCAGCAGTTACGCGCTAGCGGAAGCCCAAGAGACCCAGTACTTC
TRBJ1-2 | . | 13 | TRBV24-1 | . | CATSDPRRVGYTF | TGTGCCACCAGTGATCCGCGTCGGGTTGGCTACACCTTC
TRBJ2-4 | many | 14 | TRBV30 | . | CAWSVIAAKNIQYF | TGTGCCTGGAGTGTAATAGCGGCCAAAAACATTCAGTACTTC
TRBJ1-2 | many | 15 | TRBV4-1 | TRBD1 | CASSQSQGPGYGYTF | TGCGCCAGCAGCCAATCACAGGGGCCGGGCTATGGCTACACCTTC
TRBJ2-7 | . | 15 | TRBV11-2 | TRBD2 | CASSSGLAGQREQYF | TGTGCCAGCAGCTCGGGACTAGCGGGACAACGCGAGCAGTACTTC
TRBJ2-7 | . | 14 | TRBV6-1 | TRBD1 | CASREPGQNYEQYF | TGTGCCAGCAGGGAACCGGGACAGAACTACGAGCAGTACTTC
TRBJ2-7 | many | 19 | TRBV7-8 | TRBD2 | CASSPPRLWASGGGYEQYF | TGTGCCAGCAGCCCCCCGCGATTGTGGGCTAGCGGGGGGGGCTACGAGCAGTACTTC
TRBJ1-3 | many | 18 | TRBV28 | . | CASSLHTLQGDSGNTIYF | TGTGCCAGCAGTTTACATACCCTACAGGGAGACTCTGGAAACACCATATATTTT
TRBJ1-1 | many | 13 | TRBV5-1 | . | CASSFDPTKEAFF | TGCGCCAGCAGCTTCGACCCCACGAAGGAAGCTTTCTTT
TRBJ1-6 | many | 14 | TRBV6-5 | TRBD1 | CATRGTSLGSPLHF | TGTGCCACCAGGGGGACGTCGCTAGGCTCACCCCTCCACTTT
TRBJ1-1 | many | 14 | TRBV6-5 | . | CASRPDTLNTEAFF | TGTGCCAGCAGGCCTGACACCCTGAACACTGAAGCTTTCTTT
TRBJ1-2 | many | 14 | TRBV25-1 | TRBD1 | CACSEFGTVHGYTF | TGTGCCTGCAGTGAATTTGGGACAGTTCATGGCTACACCTTC
TRBJ2-7 | many | 12 | TRBV11-1 | TRBD1 | CATRQGTYEQYF | TGTGCCACCCGACAGGGCACCTACGAGCAGTACTTC
TRBJ2-7 | many | 13 | TRBV6-5 | . | CASSQDRNYEQYF | TGTGCCAGCAGCCAAGATCGGAACTACGAGCAGTACTTC
TRBJ2-6 | . | 15 | TRBV7-9 | . | CASSVQVPGANVLTF | TGTGCCAGCAGCGTACAGGTGCCCGGGGCCAACGTCCTGACTTTC
TRBJ1-6 | few | 16 | TRBV6-2/TRBV6-3 | TRBD1 | CASSYSPDRGDSPLHF | TGTGCCAGCAGTTACTCTCCTGACAGGGGAGATTCACCCCTCCACTTT
TRBJ2-7 | many | 12 | TRBV6-5 | . | CASTFGSHEQYF | TGTGCCAGCACCTTTGGGTCCCACGAGCAGTACTTC
TRBJ2-7 | many | 14 | TRBV15 | . | CATISLAASYEQYF | TGTGCCACCATCAGCTTGGCAGCCTCCTACGAGCAGTACTTC
TRBJ2-5 | . | 12 | TRBV28 | . | CASREWGETQYF | TGTGCCAGCAGAGAATGGGGGGAGACCCAGTACTTC
TRBJ1-1 | . | 12 | TRBV6-5 | . | CASSLGSVVAFF | TGTGCCAGCAGCTTAGGGTCTGTCGTTGCTTTCTTT
TRBJ1-6 | many | 15 | TRBV6-5 | TRBD1 | CASSYSAGGRTPLHF | TGTGCCAGCAGTTACTCGGCAGGGGGCAGGACACCCCTCCACTTT
TRBJ1-3 | many | 16 | TRBV6-5 | TRBD1 | CASSYRGPFSGNTIYF | TGTGCCAGCAGTTACAGGGGGCCGTTCTCTGGAAACACCATATATTTT
TRBJ1-1 | many | 15 | TRBV5-1 | TRBD1 | CASSYTGGSDTEAFF | TGCGCCAGCAGCTATACAGGGGGCTCGGACACTGAAGCTTTCTTT
TRBJ1-3 | . | 14 | TRBV7-2 | . | CASSFGGTGNTIYF | TGTGCCAGCAGCTTTGGGGGAACTGGAAACACCATATATTTT